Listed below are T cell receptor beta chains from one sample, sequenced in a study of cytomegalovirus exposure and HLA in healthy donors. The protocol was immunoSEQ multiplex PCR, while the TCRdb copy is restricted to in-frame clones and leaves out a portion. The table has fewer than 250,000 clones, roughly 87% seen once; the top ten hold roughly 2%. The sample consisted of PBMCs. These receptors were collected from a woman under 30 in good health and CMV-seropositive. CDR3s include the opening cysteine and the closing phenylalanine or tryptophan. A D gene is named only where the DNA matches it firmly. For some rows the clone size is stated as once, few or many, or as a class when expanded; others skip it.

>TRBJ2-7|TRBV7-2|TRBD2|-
TGTGCCAGCAGCCCAGGAGGCGGGAGGGACTACGAGCAGTACTTC
CASSPGGGRDYEQYF
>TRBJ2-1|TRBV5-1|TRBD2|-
TGCGCCAGCAGTTTAGCGGGGTCCTACAATGAGCAGTTCTTC
CASSLAGSYNEQFF
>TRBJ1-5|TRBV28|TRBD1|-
TGTGCCAGCAGTTTTTTAGGGGGCGGCAATCAGCCCCAGCATTTT
CASSFLGGGNQPQHF
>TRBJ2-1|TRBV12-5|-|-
TGTGCTAGTGGTTTGGGATGGGACTTCAGCGAGCAGTTCTTC
CASGLGWDFSEQFF
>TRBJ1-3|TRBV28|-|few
TGTGCCAGCACCGGGGGGCCAAGAAACACCATATATTTT
CASTGGPRNTIYF
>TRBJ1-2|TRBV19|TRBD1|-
TGTGCCAGTAGTGGCCGGACAGGGATCCCCCCCTATGGCTACACCTTC
CASSGRTGIPPYGYTF
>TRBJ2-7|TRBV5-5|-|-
TGTGCCAGCAGCTTGGAGACAGGGAGGCACGAGCAGTACTTC
CASSLETGRHEQYF
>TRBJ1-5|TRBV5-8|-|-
TGTGCCAGCAGCTTGGGTTTGAGTGAGGATCAGCCCCAGCATTTT
CASSLGLSEDQPQHF
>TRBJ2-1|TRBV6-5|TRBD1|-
TGTGCCAGCAGTCCCGGGACAGGGTTGAGCGATGAGCAGTTCTTC
CASSPGTGLSDEQFF
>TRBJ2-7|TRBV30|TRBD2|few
TGTGCCTGGAGTGTAGTGGGCGGGAGAGGCTCCGAGCAGTACTTC
CAWSVVGGRGSEQYF
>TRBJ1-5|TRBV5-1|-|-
TGCGCCAGCAGCTTGGGTACCAGGGATCAGCCCCAGCATTTT
CASSLGTRDQPQHF
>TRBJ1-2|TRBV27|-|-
TGTGCCAGCAGTTTCTATCCCCGAGATAACTATGGCTACACCTTC
CASSFYPRDNYGYTF
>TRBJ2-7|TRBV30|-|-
TGTGCCTGGAGTGTAATCCCAGGCAAATACGAGCAGTACTTC
CAWSVIPGKYEQYF
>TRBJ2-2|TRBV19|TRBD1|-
TGTGCCAGTGGCCGGGACAGGGACACCGGGGAGCTGTTTTTT
CASGRDRDTGELFF
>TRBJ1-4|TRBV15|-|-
TGTGCCACCAGCAGAGGAGGCGAAAAACTGTTTTTT
CATSRGGEKLFF
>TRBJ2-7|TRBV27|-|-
TGTGCCAGCAGTCCAACAGGGTTCGAGCAGTACTTC
CASSPTGFEQYF
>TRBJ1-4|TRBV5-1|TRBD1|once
TGCGCCAGCAGCTTTCTTTTCCAGGGGGCAGTGGAAAAACTGTTTTTT
CASSFLFQGAVEKLFF
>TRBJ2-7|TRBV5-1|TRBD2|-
TGCGCCAGCAGCTCCGGGACTACGGAGTACGAGCAGTACTTC
CASSSGTTEYEQYF
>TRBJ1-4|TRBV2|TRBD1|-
TGTGCCAGCAGCGACCCCCTAAGGGGGCGGGAAAAACTGTTTTTT
CASSDPLRGREKLFF
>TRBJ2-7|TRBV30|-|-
TGTGCCTGGACAATAGGGGCCGAGGCCTACGAGCAGTACTTC
CAWTIGAEAYEQYF
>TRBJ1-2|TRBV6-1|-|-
TGTGCCAGCAGTATTCGACGGGAATCTAACTATGGCTACACCTTC
CASSIRRESNYGYTF
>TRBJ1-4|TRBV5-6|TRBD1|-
TGTGCCAGCAGGGGACATACCGGGACAGCAGCAACTAATGAAAAACTGTTTTTT
CASRGHTGTAATNEKLFF
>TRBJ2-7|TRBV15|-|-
TGTGCCACCAGCAGTCTCACTTTCTACGAGCAGTACTTC
CATSSLTFYEQYF
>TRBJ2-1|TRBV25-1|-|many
TGTGCCAGCAGTGACCCTCGGGGGAGGAATGAGCAGTTCTTC
CASSDPRGRNEQFF
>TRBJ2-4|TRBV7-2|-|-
TGTGCCAGCAGCGCACGGGTTGTGTCGTTTCAGTACTTC
CASSARVVSFQYF
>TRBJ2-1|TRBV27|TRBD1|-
TGTGCCAGCACCTCCGGGACAGGCTACAATGAGCAGTTCTTC
CASTSGTGYNEQFF
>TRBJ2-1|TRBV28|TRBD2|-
TGTGCCAGCAGTTCCATGGGCAACTGGCGGGAGGGATTTGCTGTGTATGAGCAGTTCTTC
CASSSMGNWREGFAVYEQFF
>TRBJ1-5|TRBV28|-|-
TGTGCCAGCAGGGGACCATCGGGACAATTCAATCAGCCCCAGCATTTT
CASRGPSGQFNQPQHF
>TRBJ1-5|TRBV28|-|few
TGTGCCAGCAGTTCCAGCGTAAGCTTGAATCAGCCCCAGCATTTT
CASSSSVSLNQPQHF
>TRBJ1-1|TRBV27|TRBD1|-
TGTGCCAGCAGTTTCCGACAGGGAGCCCTCATGAACACTGAAGCTTTCTTT
CASSFRQGALMNTEAFF
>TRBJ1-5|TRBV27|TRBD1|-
TGTGCCAGCAGTTCGACAGGGTACCCCCAGCATTTT
CASSSTGYPQHF
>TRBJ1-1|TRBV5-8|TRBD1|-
TGTGCCAGCAGCTTGGAGATGGCAGGGGGAAATCAGGAGGGTGAAGCTTTCTTT
CASSLEMAGGNQEGEAFF
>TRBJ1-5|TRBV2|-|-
TGTGCCAGCGGGACTTATAGCAATCAGCCCCAGCATTTT
CASGTYSNQPQHF
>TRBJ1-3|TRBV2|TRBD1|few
TGTGCCAGCAGGTGGACAGGATCTGGAAACACCATATATTTT
CASRWTGSGNTIYF
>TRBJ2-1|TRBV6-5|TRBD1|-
TGTGCCAGCAGTTACTCGACAGGGGGTGGGAATGAGCAGTTCTTC
CASSYSTGGGNEQFF
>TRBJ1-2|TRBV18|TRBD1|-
TGTGCCAGCTCACCTACGACCGGACAGGGAATTCAAGGCTACACCTTC
CASSPTTGQGIQGYTF
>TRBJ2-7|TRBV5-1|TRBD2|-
TGCGCCAGCAGCTATCCGACTAGCGGGAGTTTGAAGGACTCCTACGAGCAGTACTTC
CASSYPTSGSLKDSYEQYF
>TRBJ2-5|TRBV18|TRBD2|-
TGTGCCAGCTCTCCTTCCGGGGGGGAGACCCAGTACTTC
CASSPSGGETQYF
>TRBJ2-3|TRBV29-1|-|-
TGCAGCGTTGAAGGGGCCTACACAGATACGCAGTATTTT
CSVEGAYTDTQYF
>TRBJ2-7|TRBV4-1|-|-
TGCGCCAGCAGCCAAGGTTATCAGGCCTACGAGCAGTACTTC
CASSQGYQAYEQYF
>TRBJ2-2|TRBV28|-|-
TGTGCCAGCAGTTTCGCTTTTTTAGGGCGGGGGAACACCGGGGAGCTGTTTTTT
CASSFAFLGRGNTGELFF
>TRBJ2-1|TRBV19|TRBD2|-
TGTGCCAGCAGAATAGCGGGAGTCTACAATGAGCAGTTCTTC
CASRIAGVYNEQFF
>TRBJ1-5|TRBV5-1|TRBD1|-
TGCGCCAGCAGGACGGGGACAGAAATTAATCAGCCCCAGCATTTT
CASRTGTEINQPQHF
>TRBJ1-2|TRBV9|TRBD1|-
TGTGCCAGCAGCGTAGCTCCGGACAGGACCTATGGCTACACCTTC
CASSVAPDRTYGYTF
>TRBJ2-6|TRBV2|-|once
TGTGCCAGCAGTGAAGAGAACTCAAGACGGGTCTCTGGGGCCAACGTCCTGACTTTC
CASSEENSRRVSGANVLTF
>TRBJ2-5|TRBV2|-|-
TGTGCCAGCAGTGAAGACACCCAAGAGACCCAGTACTTC
CASSEDTQETQYF
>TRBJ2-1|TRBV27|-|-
TGTGCCAGCAGTCCGGAGCAGTTCTTC
CASSPEQFF
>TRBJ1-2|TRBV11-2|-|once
TGTGCCAGCAGCTCCCGGACAGTTAACTATGGCTACACCTTC
CASSSRTVNYGYTF
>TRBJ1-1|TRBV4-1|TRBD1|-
TGCGCCAGCAGCCGTACTGGACAGGGTTACACTGAAGCTTTCTTT
CASSRTGQGYTEAFF
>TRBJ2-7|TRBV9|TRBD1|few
TGTGCCAGCAGCGTAGAGGGACAGGGGGCCGAGCAGTACTTC
CASSVEGQGAEQYF
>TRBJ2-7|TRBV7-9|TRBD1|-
TGTGCCAGCAGCTTATTTAACAGGGGAAATACCTACGAGCAGTACTTC
CASSLFNRGNTYEQYF
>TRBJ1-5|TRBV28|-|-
TGTGCCAGCAGTCGTTTCCCCGGGGGCAATCAGCCCCAGCATTTT
CASSRFPGGNQPQHF
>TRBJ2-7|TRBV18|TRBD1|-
TGTGCCAGCTCACCCCCGGGACAGGCTTTCAACGAGCAGTACTTC
CASSPPGQAFNEQYF
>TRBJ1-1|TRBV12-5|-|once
TGTGCTAGTGGTTTGTCAACGGGCACTGAAGCTTTCTTT
CASGLSTGTEAFF
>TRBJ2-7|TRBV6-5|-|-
TGTGCCAGCAACCCAGGGTTACTCTCCTACGAGCAGTACTTC
CASNPGLLSYEQYF
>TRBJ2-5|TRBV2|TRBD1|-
TGTGCCAGCAGTGAAGAGGGGGCGCGTGAGACCCAGTACTTC
CASSEEGARETQYF
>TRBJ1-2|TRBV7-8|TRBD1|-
TGTGCCAGCAGCTTGAGGACAGGTGGAAACTATGGCTACACCTTC
CASSLRTGGNYGYTF